This passage covers 32 T cell receptor beta chains from one sample sequenced in a study of blood T cell repertoires in COVID-19. Sequenced by immunoSEQ multiplex PCR; TCRdb stores in-frame clones only, minus some. The data show some 41,000 clones, more than 70% seen once. Sequences were obtained from peripheral blood. Every receptor here comes from a woman older than 75 with active or convalescent COVID-19.

The rearrangement joins TRBV6-5 to TRBJ2-5, with 7 bases identical to TRBD2. Looked up from germline, CDR1 is MNHEY and CDR2 is SVGAGI. The V gene end was trimmed by 6 bases and the J gene end by 4 bases; junction bases not matched to a gene: 5. There are 13 residues in the CDR3. The CDR3 DNA is TGTGCCAGCAGGGTTCCTAGCGGAGAGACCCAGTACTTC. This encodes CASRVPSGETQYF.

The chain couples TRBV6-5 to TRBJ1-1, with TRBD1 identical over 7 bases. The CDR3 is 14 residues long. Trimming cost V 10 bases and J 2 bases; bases outside gene matches: 10. Per germline, CDR1 MNHEY and CDR2 SVGAGI. The DNA of the CDR3 is TGTGCCATCAGAGAGGGACAGAAAAACACTGAAGCTTTCTTT. Its protein product is CAIREGQKNTEAFF.

This chain joins TRBV18 and TRBJ1-6; D remains unclear. The CDR3 has 15 amino acids. Looked up from germline, CDR1 is KGHSH and CDR2 is LQKENI. The germline V and J ends were trimmed by 4 bases and 8 bases, with 15 bases remaining between them. This CDR3 reads CASSQTGNRDSPLHF. CDR3 nucleotide sequence: TGTGCCAGCTCACAAACCGGGAACCGGGATTCACCCCTCCACTTT. The variable domain in full, with the rest retrieved from reference TRBV18 and TRBJ1-6, is NAGVMQNPRHLVRRRGQEARLRCSPMKGHSHVYWYRQLPEEGLKFMVYLQKENIIDESGMPKERFSAEFPKEGPSILRIQQVVRGDSAAYFCASSQTGNRDSPLHFGNGTRLTVT.

V and J are TRBV25-1 and TRBJ1-2; D gene ambiguous. There are 13 residues in the CDR3. Germline CDR1 reads MGHDK; CDR2 reads SYGVNS. V dropped 7 bases and J dropped 1 base, with 10 bases sitting between them. CDR3 nucleotide sequence: TGTGCCAGCACCGTCGGGATTAACTATGGCTACACCTTC. Encoded protein: CASTVGINYGYTF.

This clone was counted once. The rearrangement joins TRBV30 to TRBJ1-1; no reliable D call. This CDR3 spans 12 amino acids. Germline V gene sequence: CDR1 GTSNPN, CDR2 SVGIG (reference sequence). V was trimmed by 3 bases and J by 3 bases, leaving 8 bases between them. CDR3 DNA sequence: TGTGCCTGGAGCCAGACTTACACTGAAGCTTTCTTT. It encodes CAWSQTYTEAFF.

This chain links TRBV9 with TRBJ2-7, with 9 nucleotides matching TRBD2. Germline loops: CDR1 SGDLS, CDR2 YYNGEE. The CDR3 has 15 amino acids. With 0 bases clipped from V and 5 bases from J, the junction kept 6 bases outside the gene matches. CDR3 loop: CASSVGGRALDEQYF. The DNA of the CDR3 is TGTGCCAGCAGCGTAGGCGGGAGGGCCTTAGACGAGCAGTACTTC.

The CDR3 bases are TGCGCCAGCAGCTCATCCGGGACACAATCGTCCTACGAGCAGTACTTC. This sequence encodes CASSSSGTQSSYEQYF. The chain recombines TRBV5-1 with TRBJ2-7, with D possibly matching TRBD1 (6 bases). V lost 3 bases and J lost 1, with 17 bases in between. Germline CDR1 SGHRS, CDR2 YFSETQ. The CDR3 sequence is 16 residues long.

This clone was seen only a few times. The chain joins TRBV28 to TRBJ1-2, with D possibly TRBD1 on 6 matching bases. V was clipped by 5 bases and J by 4 bases, with 8 bases between them. Per germline, CDR1 MDHEN and CDR2 SYDVKM. The CDR3 is made up of 12 amino acids. CDR3: CASSSRGYGYTF. In nucleotides, the CDR3 is TGTGCCAGCAGTAGCAGGGGCTATGGCTACACCTTC.

The chain joins TRBV2 to TRBJ2-3; a possible D gene is TRBD2 (5 bases). Germline V CDR1 and CDR2: SNHLY, FYNNEI. Between the trimmed V and J ends, which lost 6 bases and 4 bases, there was a span of 11 bases. The CDR3 is 13 residues long. This CDR3 is CASREGVPDTQYF. The CDR3, as DNA: TGTGCCAGCAGAGAGGGAGTTCCAGATACGCAGTATTTT.

The chain employs TRBV30 and TRBJ2-6; 10 bases are shared with TRBD1. This CDR3 is built from 20 residues. Germline trimming cut 2 bases from V and 0 bases from J; bases unmatched to any gene: 13. Germline V gives CDR1 GTSNPN, CDR2 SVGIG (reference sequence). In DNA form, the CDR3 reads TGTGCCTGGAGTCCAACGGCTCTAGGACAGGGGGTCTCTGGGGCCAACGTCCTGACTTTC. It yields the protein CAWSPTALGQGVSGANVLTF.

This sequence joins TRBV21-1 and TRBJ1-5; the D call TRBD1 from the table was never checked on the DNA. TRBV21-1 is recorded as a pseudogene. The CDR3 has 19 amino acids. The CDR3 DNA is TGTGCCAGCAGCAAAGAAGGGGGCAGGTTGTTGGGTAGCAATCAGCCCCAGCATTTT. This gives the protein CASSKEGGRLLGSNQPQHF.

In DNA form, the CDR3 reads TGTGCCAGCAGCCAGGGACAGGGGAACACCGGGGAGCTGTTTTTT. This codes for CASSQGQGNTGELFF. V is TRBV7-7 and J is TRBJ2-2, with TRBD1 identical over 9 bases. Germline trimming cut 5 bases from V and 1 base from J; bases unmatched to any gene: 2. Germline CDR1 is SSHAT and CDR2 is FNYEAQ (reference sequence). The CDR3 covers 15 residues.

The chain recombines TRBV3-1 (or the pseudogene TRBV3-2) with TRBJ1-1; 7 nucleotides align to TRBD1. The CDR3 extends over 14 amino acids. Germline CDR1 and CDR2: LGHDT and YNNKEL (reference sequence). V was clipped by 3 bases and J by 2 bases; unmatched bases: 3. The CDR3 spells CASSHGTVNTEAFF. The CDR3 DNA sequence: TGTGCCAGCAGCCATGGGACAGTAAACACTGAAGCTTTCTTT.

The rearrangement links TRBV18 to TRBJ2-1; TRBD2 matches 7 bases. Germline CDR1 reads KGHSH; CDR2 reads LQKENI. The V and J ends lost 0 bases and 4 bases, in that order; junction bases with no gene match: 9. The CDR3 sequence is 17 residues long. The CDR3: CASSPPRSSGVYNEQFF. The DNA of the CDR3 is TGTGCCAGCTCACCACCGAGGTCTAGCGGAGTATACAATGAGCAGTTCTTC. Full variable domain (outside the CDR3, taken from reference TRBV18 and TRBJ2-1): NAGVMQNPRHLVRRRGQEARLRCSPMKGHSHVYWYRQLPEEGLKFMVYLQKENIIDESGMPKERFSAEFPKEGPSILRIQQVVRGDSAAYFCASSPPRSSGVYNEQFFGPGTRLTVL.

The V call is TRBV27, the J call TRBJ2-7, with TRBD1 identical over 10 bases. The germline CDR1 and CDR2 sequences are MNHEY and SMNVEV (reference sequence). After removal of 0 bases from V and 2 bases from J, the junction contained 4 bases not matched to a gene. The CDR3 is 16 amino acids. Written as DNA, the CDR3 is TGTGCCAGCAGTTTATCCGGGACAGGGGTAGCCTACGAGCAGTACTTC. Protein sequence: CASSLSGTGVAYEQYF.

The genes are TRBV6-5 and TRBJ2-7; 14 bases are shared with TRBD2. The trim removed 7 bases at V and 4 bases at J, leaving 6 bases unmatched. This CDR3 is 15 amino acids long. The germline CDR1 and CDR2 sequences are MNHEY and SVGAGI. The CDR3 is CASIWGTSGSYEQYF. The CDR3 nucleotides are TGTGCCAGCATCTGGGGGACTAGCGGGAGTTACGAGCAGTACTTC.

As concerns this clone: The junction departs from the called germline gene at one end, perhaps through a read error. The gene calls are TRBV19 and TRBJ1-2; D not certain. Germline V gives CDR1 LNHDA, CDR2 SQIVND (reference sequence). The CDR3 extends over 13 amino acids. The CDR3 nucleotides are TGTGCCAGTAGTTTAGACGGGGACTATGGCTACACCTTC. It specifies CASSLDGDYGYTF.

The chain combines TRBV7-8 with TRBJ2-5; 7 bases match TRBD2. The CDR3 totals 16 residues. Germline-derived CDR1 and CDR2 are SGHVS and FQNEAQ. V gave up 5 bases and J gave up 0 bases; unmatched junction bases: 9. The CDR3 nucleotides read TGTGCCAGCAGCGGATCTCTTAGCGGGTACCAAGAGACCCAGTACTTC. It codes for CASSGSLSGYQETQYF. Full variable domain (remainder filled in from reference TRBV7-8 and TRBJ2-5): GAGVSQSPRYKVAKRGQDVALRCDPISGHVSLFWYQQALGQGPEFLTYFQNEAQLDKSGLPSDRFFAERPEGSVSTLKIQRTQQEDSAVYLCASSGSLSGYQETQYFGPGTRLLVL.

The chain couples TRBV4-1 to TRBJ2-5; D might be TRBD1 (5 bases). Germline V CDR1 and CDR2: MGHRA, YSYEKL. This CDR3 comprises 16 residues. Trimming pared 1 base from V and 1 base from J, leaving 13 bases between. The CDR3 loop reads CASSQVLTVRQETQYF. The CDR3 DNA reads TGCGCCAGCAGCCAAGTACTGACAGTTCGCCAAGAGACCCAGTACTTC.

The chain is built from TRBV3-1 (or the pseudogene TRBV3-2) and TRBJ1-1, with no clear D. Trimming took off 1 base at V and 1 base at J, with 4 bases between the two ends. The CDR3 has 13 residues. Germline CDR1 reads LGHDT; CDR2 reads YNNKEL (reference sequence). CDR3 amino acids: CASSQVQNTEAFF. The CDR3, as DNA: TGTGCCAGCAGCCAAGTTCAGAACACTGAAGCTTTCTTT.

The chain combines TRBV29-1 with TRBJ2-7; possibly TRBD2 for D (6 bases). Germline-derived CDR1 and CDR2 are SQVTM and ANQGSEA. V was clipped by 4 bases and J by 6 bases, with 22 bases between them. CDR3 size: 15 residues. The CDR3 loop is CSVAGVPPAGFEQYF. In nucleotides, the CDR3 is TGCAGCGTTGCGGGGGTCCCCCCGGCGGGTTTCGAGCAGTACTTC.

The genes are TRBV4-1 and TRBJ2-4; 14 bases are shared with TRBD2. The CDR3 has 18 amino acids. Germline assignment: CDR1 MGHRA and CDR2 YSYEKL. Unmatched junction bases numbered 7, after V lost 1 base and J lost 5 bases. In DNA, the CDR3 is TGCGCCAGCAGCCAAGCCCTTGGGACTAGCGGGAGAGAAAACATTCAGTACTTC. Translation gives CASSQALGTSGRENIQYF.

The CDR3 loop reads CASSLTGTGRPYEQYF. CDR3 nucleotide sequence: TGTGCCAGCAGTTTAACCGGGACAGGGCGACCCTACGAGCAGTACTTC. This chain joins TRBV28 and TRBJ2-7, with TRBD1 matching 9 bases. Per germline, CDR1 MDHEN and CDR2 SYDVKM. This CDR3 spans 16 amino acids. The V and J ends lost 2 bases and 2 bases, in that order; junction bases with no gene match: 7.

This clone appeared a single time. This chain joins TRBV12-5 and TRBJ2-2; D is unclear. Deletions cut 0 bases from V and 7 bases from J, with 12 bases between. Germline CDR1 LGHNT, CDR2 FRNRAP. The length of the CDR3 is 15 residues. The DNA of the CDR3 is TGTGCTAGTGGTTTGGTACGCGTTGGGCGCGGGGAGCTGTTTTTT. It codes for CASGLVRVGRGELFF.

The V gene is TRBV9, the J gene TRBJ2-3; D may be TRBD1 (6 bases). The CDR3 is made up of 15 amino acids. Germline V gene lookup returns CDR1 SGDLS and CDR2 YYNGEE. V gave up 3 bases and J gave up 3 bases, with 14 bases separating them. DNA for the CDR3: TGTGCCAGCAGCGCCACCGGGACACGAACAGATACGCAGTATTTT. It encodes CASSATGTRTDTQYF. The full variable domain, its missing parts supplied by reference TRBV9 and TRBJ2-3, is DSGVTQTPKHLITATGQRVTLRCSPRSGDLSVYWYQQSLDQGLQFLIQYYNGEERAKGNILERFSAQQFPDLHSELNLSSLELGDSALYFCASSATGTRTDTQYFGPGTRLTVL.

The rearrangement links TRBV3-1 (or the pseudogene TRBV3-2) to TRBJ1-4; D is perhaps TRBD1 (5 bases). Looked up from germline, CDR1 is LGHDT and CDR2 is YNNKEL (reference sequence). The CDR3 runs 14 residues. Trimming cost V 5 bases and J 8 bases, with 15 bases left between them. CDR3 coding DNA: TGTGCCAGCAGCTCCCCCCAGGGTAGGGAAAAACTGTTTTTT. Translation: CASSSPQGREKLFF.

The chain links TRBV28 to TRBJ2-7; possibly TRBD2 for D (7 bases). The CDR3 loop spans 13 amino acids. CDR1 is MDHEN, CDR2 SYDVKM, per germline. V lost 6 bases and J 3 bases, leaving 12 bases between the germline ends. In DNA, the CDR3 is TGTGCCAGCAGCAAGGGAGGGGGCTACGAGCAGTACTTC. Its translation: CASSKGGGYEQYF.

The chain employs TRBV19 and TRBJ1-5, with 8 bases matching TRBD1. V gave up 7 bases and J gave up 4 bases; unmatched junction bases: 6. The germline V gene encodes CDR1 LNHDA and CDR2 SQIVND (reference sequence). The length of the CDR3 is 14 residues. CDR3 DNA sequence: TGTGCCAGTACTAAGGACAGGGTAAATCAGCCCCAGCATTTT. This gives the protein CASTKDRVNQPQHF.

The chain links TRBV7-3 to TRBJ2-1; 8 nucleotides match TRBD2. Germline CDR1 is SGHTA and CDR2 is FQGTGA. The CDR3 runs to 11 residues. V dropped 4 bases and J dropped 14; count of bases not matched to a gene: 4. CDR3 sequence reads: CASSSQREKFF. CDR3 nucleotide sequence: TGTGCCAGCAGCTCCCAGCGGGAGAAGTTCTTC.

This chain joins TRBV7-8 and TRBJ1-5; possible D gene TRBD1, 5 bases. Deletions cut 1 base from V and 2 bases from J, with 6 bases between. The germline V gene has CDR1 SGHVS and CDR2 FQNEAQ. The CDR3 sequence is 14 residues long. The CDR3 region is CASSLGRGNQPQHF. In DNA, the CDR3 is TGTGCCAGCAGCTTAGGCAGGGGCAATCAGCCCCAGCATTTT.

The chain recombines TRBV28 with TRBJ2-5; TRBD1 aligns across 10 bases. V lost 5 bases, J lost 1 base, and 4 bases stayed unmatched. The CDR3 covers 15 residues. CDR1 is MDHEN and CDR2 is SYDVKM in the germline V gene. The CDR3 bases are TGTGCCAGCAGTACCCGGGACAGGGGCCAAGAGACCCAGTACTTC. This sequence encodes CASSTRDRGQETQYF.

This chain connects TRBV29-1 to TRBJ1-1; D ambiguous. CDR3 length: 13 amino acids. CDR1 and CDR2 from the germline V gene are SQVTM and ANQGSEA. V gave up 7 bases and J gave up 1 base, with 13 bases separating them. Here the CDR3 reads CSARTGGNTEAFF. The CDR3 DNA reads as TGCAGCGCGCGGACTGGCGGGAACACTGAAGCTTTCTTT. The variable domain in full, completed from reference TRBV29-1 and TRBJ1-1, reads SAVISQKPSRDICQRGTSLTIQCQVDSQVTMMFWYRQQPGQSLTLIATANQGSEATYESGFVIDKFPISRPNLTFSTLTVSNMSPEDSSIYLCSARTGGNTEAFFGQGTRLTVV.